The present entry profiles one T cell receptor beta chain with its context. It lacks a known antigen. Per-base quality was not reported, and no clone a single base away is much larger than it. This entry comes from a study of metastatic and nonmetastatic thyroid tumors (TCRdb year 2020). For the wider study: Repertoires from peripheral blood and from tumor or nodule tissue samples of malignant and benign thyroid patients were compared. Overall study outcomes, separate from this receptor: In both blood and tumor samples, malignant tumors were reported to have significantly higher TCR beta diversity than benign nodules.

Before undergoing thyroid surgery, none of the patients had been given any kind of treatment. Using T-cell receptor beta sequencing, the study looked back at clinical samples from patients collected from 2012 to 2018. The protocol used for the library was PCR. This sample was sequenced with an Illumina HiSeq 4000. High-throughput sequencing was used to profile the TCR beta-chain CDR3 region of every patient. As for the original processing: Drawing on CDR3 differences between clinicopathological groups, the researchers built a classifier meant to tell apart patients with distant-metastatic papillary thyroid cancer. The Shannon index was used to assess repertoire diversity, and the Morisita-Horn index was used to assess tumor-blood repertoire similarity. TCRdb applied fastp at Q25 and MiXCR to the public reads, then kept only in-frame beta chains. The V and J calls and clone size come from TCRdb's table, not from the authors' own analysis. Counted in this sample were about 20,000 clones; approximately 28% of them appeared once. The ten largest clones add up to approximately 26% of the sample.

The receptor was derived from a male donor with papillary thyroid cancer or a benign thyroid nodule (not recorded which). Some clones in this sample may be carry-over from other donors' samples. The specimen was tumor tissue.

CDR3 reads: CSAGVRLAGTDTQYF. The DNA is TGCAGTGCTGGAGTAAGACTAGCGGGGACCGATACGCAGTATTTT. The sequence joins TRBV20-1 to TRBJ2-3; 11 junctional bases match TRBD2. CDR3 length: 15 amino acids, cysteine to phenylalanine. The only DNA kept is the CDR3, 45 bases in frame from the first base. After removal of 5 bases from V and 6 bases from J, the junction retains 10 bases not matched to a gene. According to the germline V gene (reference sequence), CDR1 reads DFQATT and CDR2 reads SNEGSKA.